The TCR beta chain described here comes from a study of T-cell memory formation after mild COVID-19. Each CDR3 protein gets one entry after TCRdb re-called the 5' RACE reads with MiXCR. This table holds about 180,000 distinct CDR3 sequences, around 18% found once. The CDR3 extends over 13 amino acids. V shed 6 bases and J shed 4 bases, with 12 bases lying between them. This chain connects TRBV12-3 or TRBV12-4 to TRBJ1-2; no clear D. The TCR comes from a man between 18 and 29 years old who had mild COVID-19 (a few samples of this study predate the infection). Cell type and time point are not known. The source material was PBMCs or a T cell subset sorted from them (not recorded which). Here the CDR3 reads CASRGGGGYGYTF. CDR3 DNA sequence: TGTGCCAGCAGGGGTGGAGGTGGCTATGGCTACACCTTC.